This TCR beta chain originates from a study of cytomegalovirus exposure and HLA in healthy donors. Using immunoSEQ multiplex PCR, the repertoire was profiled, and TCRdb retains in-frame clones only, with some absent. The sample lists about 60,000 clones; about 95% were seen once. CDR1 and CDR2 from the germline V gene are SGHDN and FVKESK. Trimming shortened V by 3 bases and J by 7 bases, and 22 bases separated the two germline ends. The CDR3 extends over 17 amino acids. The TCR comes from a woman aged 18 to 35 in good health and CMV-seropositive. The chain couples TRBV14 to TRBJ2-1, with a weak D call TRBD1 (5 bases). Input material: PBMCs. CDR3 bases: TGTGCCAGCAGCCATCACCAGGGCCGGCAGAGCATAAATGAGCAGTTCTTC. Protein product: CASSHHQGRQSINEQFF.